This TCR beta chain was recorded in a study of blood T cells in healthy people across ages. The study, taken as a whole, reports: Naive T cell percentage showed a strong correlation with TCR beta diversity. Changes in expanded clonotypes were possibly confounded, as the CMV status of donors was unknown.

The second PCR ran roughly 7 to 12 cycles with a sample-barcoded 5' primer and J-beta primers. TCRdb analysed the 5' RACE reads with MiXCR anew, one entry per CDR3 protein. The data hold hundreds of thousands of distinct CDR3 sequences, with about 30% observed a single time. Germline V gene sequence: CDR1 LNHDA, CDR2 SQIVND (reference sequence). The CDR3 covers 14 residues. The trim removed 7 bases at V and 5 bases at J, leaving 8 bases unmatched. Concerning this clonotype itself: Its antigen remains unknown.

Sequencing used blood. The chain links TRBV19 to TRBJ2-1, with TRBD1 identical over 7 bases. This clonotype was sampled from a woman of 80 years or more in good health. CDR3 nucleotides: TGTGCCAGTACCTGGACAGGAGGTAACAATGAGCAGTTCTTC. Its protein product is CASTWTGGNNEQFF.